This T cell receptor beta chain came from a study of monozygotic twins with inflammatory bowel disease. Study-level findings and limits: Discrimination among different T cell subtypes was not achievable. Fewer shared clonotypes with others were found in IBD patients than in healthy twins, especially with disease activity.

Remarks on this clonotype: The antigen is not known.

A total RNA quantity of roughly 3,300 ng went into each TCR library. UMIs with a 6-nucleotide sample barcode were added by template switching. TCRdb re-called the 5' RACE reads; every CDR3 protein appears as one record, without DNA. Recorded for this sample: around 380,000 distinct CDR3 sequences. The CDR3 has 16 amino acids. Per the germline V gene, CDR1 is SGHDN and CDR2 is FVKESK. V usage is TRBV14 and J usage is TRBJ2-4; TCRdb lists TRBD1, though no DNA is available to test this call. The receptor was derived from a human donor with ulcerative colitis or Crohn's disease, or a healthy co-twin of an affected twin (not recorded which). The sequenced material came from blood. CDR3 sequence reads: CASSPRSSRAKNIQYF.